One and the same sample provided the 3 T cell receptor beta chains below, sequenced in a study of T cells in Graves' hyperthyroidism and ophthalmopathy. From RNA transcripts, TCR beta CDR3 regions were amplified. HTBI primers were employed in a first-round RT-PCR of the TCR CDR3. TCRdb reanalysed the multiplex PCR reads using MiXCR and keeps one entry per CDR3 protein. Here the sample spans under 350,000 distinct CDR3 sequences, 15% to 20% being singletons. Source material: blood. Receptors were obtained from a woman aged 60-75 years with Graves' ophthalmopathy.

This clonotype was picked up many times. This sequence joins TRBV28 and TRBJ1-1; D is unresolved. Germline-derived CDR1 and CDR2 are MDHEN and SYDVKM. V lost 2 bases, J lost 1 base, and 17 bases lay in between. The length of the CDR3 is 17 residues. The CDR3 spells CASSLLGYYGGNTEAFF. In DNA form, the CDR3 reads TGTGCCAGCAGTTTACTGGGGTACTACGGCGGGAACACTGAAGCTTTCTTT.

This clonotype has at least ten counts. V gene TRBV15 combines with J gene TRBJ2-5; 7 bases are shared with TRBD2. V trimming: 5 bases; J trimming: 4 bases; junction bases outside the gene matches: 7. Per germline, CDR1 LNHNV and CDR2 YYDKDF (reference sequence). The CDR3 runs 14 residues. The CDR3 sequence: CATSFRTRRETQYF. In DNA form, the CDR3 reads TGTGCCACCAGCTTTAGGACTAGGAGAGAGACCCAGTACTTC.

The sample holds a few counts of this clonotype. J is TRBJ2-6 and V is TRBV30; the match to TRBD1 covers 7 bases. Germline CDR1 GTSNPN, CDR2 SVGIG (reference sequence). The CDR3 extends over 14 amino acids. V was clipped by 7 bases and J by 3 bases; unmatched bases: 6. The DNA of the CDR3 is TGTGCCTTGCAAACAGGGGTTGGGGCCAACGTCCTGACTTTC. Its translation: CALQTGVGANVLTF.